This record concerns one TCR beta chain sequence. Antigen: not known. Primers for the PCR totalled 60 Vbeta and 13 Jbeta. TCRdb's table, derived via immunoSEQ multiplex PCR, lists solely in-frame clones and lacks some. Here the sample spans 45,000 to 60,000 clones, roughly 75% being singletons. The data stem from a study of cytomegalovirus exposure and HLA in healthy donors. Healthy bone marrow donors made up the donors. Study-wide results and caveats: In a later analysis, 16,951 TCR beta sequences were associated with HLA alleles at 0.05 false discovery rate. Among the most significant clusters, several appeared linked to common viral pathogens in a later analysis.

The germline gives CDR1 SGHNT, CDR2 YYREEE (reference sequence). V lost 4 bases to trimming and J lost 2 bases; unmatched junction nucleotides: 7. The CDR3 has 16 residues. This receptor was taken from a man aged 25 to 40 in good health and CMV-seropositive. The chain employs TRBV5-4 and TRBJ2-7, with 12 bases fitting TRBD2. The sample was PBMCs. This CDR3 reads CASSGGTSGQTYEQYF. CDR3 nucleotides: TGTGCCAGCAGCGGGGGGACTAGCGGGCAAACCTACGAGCAGTACTTC.